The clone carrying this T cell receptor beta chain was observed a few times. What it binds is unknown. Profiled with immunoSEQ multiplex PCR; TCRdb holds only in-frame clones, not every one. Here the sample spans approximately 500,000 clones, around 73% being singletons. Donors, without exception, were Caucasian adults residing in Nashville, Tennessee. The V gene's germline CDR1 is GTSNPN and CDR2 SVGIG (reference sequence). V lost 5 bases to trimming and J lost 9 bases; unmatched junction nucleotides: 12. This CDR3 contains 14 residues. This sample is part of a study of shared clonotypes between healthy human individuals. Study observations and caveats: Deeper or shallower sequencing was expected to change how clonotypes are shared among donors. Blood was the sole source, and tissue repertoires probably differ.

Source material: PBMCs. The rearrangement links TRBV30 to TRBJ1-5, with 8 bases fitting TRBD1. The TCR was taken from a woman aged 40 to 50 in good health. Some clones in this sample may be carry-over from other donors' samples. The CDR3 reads CAWGQRTGKGPQHF. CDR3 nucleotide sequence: TGTGCCTGGGGGCAGCGGACAGGGAAGGGGCCCCAGCATTTT.